This T cell receptor (beta chain) was obtained from a study of cytomegalovirus exposure and HLA in healthy donors (dated 2017 in TCRdb). Background on the whole study: According to an earlier analysis of around 600 of the donors, about 190 million T cells yielded 117 million unique TCR beta sequences and 250 to 350 Gb of sequence data. HLA typing covered class I and class II loci at four-digit resolution. A later genetic analysis used genome-wide SNP genotypes for about 60% of the roughly 700 donors, treating that subset as a discovery cohort. Because of strong linkage in the cohort, five DR-DQ haplotypes were treated as single units for association and clustering. Alongside the repertoire data, information on donor age, sex, ethnicity and CMV serostatus was compiled. In a later analysis, previously published TCR beta repertoires from about 670 donors were re-analyzed and high-resolution HLA genotyping was added so that TCR occurrence patterns could be studied. The study used immunosequencing to profile the T cell repertoires of 670 or so subjects and linked those repertoires to cytomegalovirus serostatus. The study combined high-throughput TCR immunosequencing, statistical association of individual TCRs with disease status, and machine learning to predict cytomegalovirus infection status. Among 398 genotyped donors of the cohort, an average of roughly 230,000 unique TCR beta nucleotide sequences was sequenced per donor, of which about 20% were non-productive. The number of typed donors differed by locus: 629-630 for A, B, C, DRB1 and DQB1; approximately 530 for DQA1; roughly 600 for DPA1; and some 450 for DPB1. In an earlier analysis of roughly 540 of the donors, high-throughput TCR beta sequencing was used to judge whether each TCR beta V gene segment behaved as functional or pseudogenic. In addition to the first cohort of 650 to 750 subjects, a separate validation cohort of 120 different subjects was used. Of the 300 to 400 genotyped donors, 81% fell in the genetic ancestry cluster associated with self-reported Caucasian donors. The study aimed to test whether signatures of past pathogen exposure could be identified by cataloging public T cell receptors. An early release that covered about 600 HLA-typed donors contained approximately 300 gigabases of sequencing data and about 84 million unique TCR sequences. Every discovery cohort repertoire had been produced on one sequencing platform. In the later analysis, no new phenotypic data were used to find candidate immune exposures; instead, reliance was placed on TCR beta sequences and their occurrence across donors.

What the study reported, not specific to this receptor: In a later analysis, the rate of TCR association differed among HLA loci, with DRB1 alleles having the most associated TCRs and HLA-C alleles having the fewest. In this cohort, only TCR beta chains were sequenced, and detectable features were limited by the absence of alpha or paired-chain data. A later genetic analysis associated a missense DCLRE1C variant with V-gene and J-gene trimming of TCR beta chains, and an independent cohort replicated the association. According to a later analysis, parvovirus B19, influenza, CMV and Epstein-Barr virus appeared linked to several top co-occurrence clusters. The authors suggested that the approach could potentially be generalized to other disease states and immunological phenotypes. Cytomegalovirus status was reported to be diagnosed by the classifier with high specificity and sensitivity in both the original and validation cohorts. A further reported finding was that TCR beta sequences accurately predicted the HLA-A and HLA-B alleles for most subjects in the first cohort. The sequencing pipeline was judged likely to have produced a cluster of highly shared sequence variants as a technical artifact. Some IMGT-functional V segments, including TRBV6-2 and TRBV6-3, could not be told apart with the 87-base-pair reads, so those segments were excluded. The presence/absence analyses assumed that sequencing depth was roughly uniform across donors, and that assumption may not be true. In a later analysis, HLA-associated TCR beta chains were found to be more clonally expanded and to have lower generation probabilities than equally common non-associated chains. Across donors, most TCR sequences were observed very rarely, whereas some public TCRs were present in many individuals. In the study, 164 TCR beta chains were listed as associated with cytomegalovirus. Because HLA typing was unavailable for some donors at each locus, only the typed subset was used in association tests. A later analysis associated 16,951 TCR beta sequences with specific HLA alleles at a false discovery rate of 0.05. In vitro tests confirmed that three of the cytomegalovirus-associated TCR beta chains recognize cytomegalovirus antigens. Approximately 18 rarely observed V segments, including chromosome 9 orphons, were excluded from the earlier analysis of about 600 of the donors because counts were too low. When HLA alleles, especially DR and DQ, strongly co-occurred, TCR associations were difficult to assign to individual alleles. A later genetic analysis reported fewer N-insertions in productive TCRs among donors in an Asian-associated ancestry cluster than the roughly 720-donor mean. A later analysis found that most CMV-associated TCR beta chains appeared HLA-restricted, with HLA associations seemingly driven largely by CMV exposure. Immune exposure information for the cohort was limited to CMV serostatus. Correlated functional status among segregating V segments might reflect linkage disequilibrium, but an unknown experimental factor could not be ruled out. In an earlier analysis of approximately 590 of the donors, most TCR beta V segments appeared in productive rearrangements about 90% or about 30% of the time, broadly matching IMGT annotations.

Library construction relied on the immunoSEQ multiplex PCR assay. For the multiplex PCR, a mixture combining 60 forward primers for TCR Vbeta segments and 13 reverse primers for TCR Jbeta segments was used. A multiplex PCR assay on genomic DNA amplified the CDR3 region of rearranged TCR beta genes. On the Illumina HiSeq System, the amplified TCR beta libraries were sequenced as 87-base-pair reads. Turning to the authors' computational methods: Across the roughly 640 repertoires, a later analysis counted approximately 75 million unique TCR beta chains, some 11 million of which were shared by at least two donors. To remove PCR and sequencing errors, raw reads were error-corrected and collapsed into unique sequences using a nearest-neighbor algorithm that merged closely related sequences. To assign V, D and J gene segments, CDR3 sequences were aligned to IMGT reference sequences. Each retained sequence needed at least a six-nucleotide match to both a V gene segment and a J gene segment. A rearrangement was called productive if the CDR3 had no stop codons and remained in frame with V and J, and every other rearrangement was called non-productive. CDR3 was defined according to IMGT convention as the region running from the second conserved V-encoded cysteine to the conserved J-encoded phenylalanine. Sequences without an unambiguous match to a single V gene segment were excluded from the earlier analysis of approximately 560 of the donors. In an earlier analysis of several hundred of the donors, V segments were called functional above 56.7% productive rearrangements and were called segregating when the between-donor standard deviation exceeded 5%. To diagnose cytomegalovirus status from the catalog of TCR beta chain sequences, a statistical classification framework was built. A later analysis assigned V and J genes by comparing TCR nucleotide sequences with IMGT/GENE-DB human TR gene sequences. In a later analysis, CDR3 sequences and most-parsimonious VDJ recombination scenarios were assigned using the TCRdist pipeline. In a later analysis, each TCR beta chain was defined by its CDR3 amino acid sequence together with its V-gene family, and reads lacking a unique V-gene family were excluded. As a way to deal with suspected cross-contamination and a sequencing artifact, a later analysis dropped 592 nucleotide sequences that were highly shared and had low generation probability. In a later analysis, a clonal expansion index for each public chain was calculated from normalized within-repertoire ranks of inferred template counts. A later analysis computed generation probabilities with a VDJ recombination model fitted to out-of-frame rearrangements, and checked the results against IGoR. In a later analysis, TCR-TCR, TCR-HLA and TCR-CMV co-occurrence was scored with hypergeometric tests, and a repertoire-size bias correction was applied to TCR pairs. False discovery rates were estimated in a later analysis by permuting HLA or CMV assignments 20 times. A later analysis grouped co-occurring TCRs with DBSCAN, adding TCRdist sequence similarity when clustering within HLA-allele-positive subsets. Repertoires with fewer than 30,000 or more than 120,000 public chains were left out of co-occurrence clustering, as were five repertoires with anomalous nucleotide sharing. TCRdb mirrors the immuneACCESS table, restricted to in-frame sequences. Some clones are absent from its copies; in checked studies, under half trace to an unresolved V gene, and the reason for the others is unknown. The DNA was the basis for D and trimming; V, J and clone size are from that table. For this sample the table gives 85,000 to 130,000 clones, of which about two thirds were detected only once. Jointly, the top ten make up less than 3.5% of the sample.

The cohort was made up of approximately 670 healthy bone marrow donors. All cohort members were sampled while nominally healthy, although unrecorded immune exposures were likely present. The donor was CMV seronegative and belonged to the group of approximately 320 seronegative cohort members. Each donor provided a peripheral blood sample, and peripheral blood mononuclear cells were used for TCR beta sequencing. Genomic DNA was extracted from the blood cell samples with the Qiagen DNeasy Blood Extraction Kit. Points on this clone: No cognate antigen has been identified for it. Base quality data are lacking; no much larger clone is found one base away.

CDR1 and CDR2 are read off the germline V gene as SQVTM and ANQGSEA. The V end loses 6 bases and the J end loses 0 bases, and a stretch of 22 bases separates them. The CDR3, cysteine through phenylalanine, is 17 amino acids long. Of the read, only the CDR3 DNA is kept; its 51 bases are in frame from base 1. The sequence derives from a female donor in good health and CMV-seronegative. The sequencing sample was made of PBMCs. Recombination connected TRBV29-1 to TRBJ2-3, with no confidently assigned D gene. The nucleotides read TGCAGCGTCCGAAGGTCCCCGCGGCCCACTAGCACAGATACGCAGTATTTT. This gives the protein CSVRRSPRPTSTDTQYF.